A single sample gave rise to the 28 T cell receptor beta chains below, sequenced in a study of persistence of HIV-infected CD4 T cells. The stimulus was an HIV-1 Gag 15-mer peptide pool, roughly 1 ug/peptide/mL. Memory cells lacking CD40L and CD69 with high CD45RO were sorted. These receptors are not linked to any known antigen. The immunoSEQ assay was version 4, run in survey mode. Measured with immunoSEQ multiplex PCR; TCRdb has only the in-frame clones, and not every one. The sample includes about 36,000 clones, over 65% of them seen just once. The material was cultured CD4+ T cells from PBMCs, obtained from a patient who received antiretroviral therapy. The receptor source for this set is an adult with HIV. The donor label of this sample is uncertain.

This clone was detected only a few times. The J gene is TRBJ2-2, the V gene TRBV6-6, with D hard to call. Germline CDR1 and CDR2: MNHNY and SVGAGI (reference sequence). The CDR3 has 13 residues. The germline V and J ends were trimmed by 4 bases and 2 bases, with 5 bases remaining between them. CDR3 amino acids: CASSLHNTGELFF. The CDR3 DNA sequence: TGTGCCAGCAGTTTACACAACACCGGGGAGCTGTTTTTT.

The chain combines TRBV9 with TRBJ2-7; the match to TRBD2 covers 7 bases. This CDR3 has 14 residues. From germline, CDR1 is SGDLS and CDR2 YYNGEE. V was pared by 3 bases and J by 3 bases, with 6 bases of the junction left unmatched. CDR3 in amino acids: CASSAGSGIYEQYF. The CDR3 coding sequence is TGTGCCAGCAGCGCAGGAAGCGGGATCTACGAGCAGTACTTC.

The J gene is TRBJ1-2, the V gene TRBV3-1 (or the pseudogene TRBV3-2), with D maybe TRBD1 (5 bases). Trimming removed 5 bases from V and 4 bases from J, with 11 bases in between. The CDR3 length is 13 residues. CDR1 LGHDT and CDR2 YNNKEL come from the germline V gene (reference sequence). CDR3 protein: CASSRDVGYGYTF. CDR3 bases: TGTGCCAGCAGCAGGGACGTCGGCTATGGCTACACCTTC.

This sequence joins TRBV9 and TRBJ1-6; D is unclear. The germline V gene has CDR1 SGDLS and CDR2 YYNGEE. V lost 0 bases and J lost 7, with 5 bases in between. The CDR3 sequence is 13 residues long. The CDR3 DNA reads TGTGCCAGCAGCGTAGAAATGAATTCACCCCTCCACTTT. Translated, it gives CASSVEMNSPLHF.

The chain links TRBV19 to TRBJ2-1, with D perhaps matching TRBD2 (5 bases). Germline CDR1 and CDR2: LNHDA and SQIVND (reference sequence). Trimming left V 3 bases short and J 8 bases short, with 11 bases between. CDR3 length: 13 residues. The CDR3 is CASSISGEYEQFF. The CDR3 coding sequence is TGTGCCAGTAGTATCTCTGGGGAGTATGAGCAGTTCTTC. The variable domain in full, with the rest retrieved from reference TRBV19 and TRBJ2-1, is DGGITQSPKYLFRKEGQNVTLSCEQNLNHDAMYWYRQDPGQGLRLIYYSQIVNDFQKGDIAEGYSVSREKKESFPLTVTSAQKNPTAFYLCASSISGEYEQFFGPGTRLTVL.

This clone was seen more than once but under ten times. The chain links TRBV19 to TRBJ1-5; D unresolved. Germline CDR1 LNHDA, CDR2 SQIVND (reference sequence). This CDR3 is 14 amino acids long. V lost 2 bases, J lost 9 bases, and 14 bases lay in between. The CDR3 nucleotides read TGTGCCAGTAGTATAAACGACTTTGGAGTGCCCCAGCATTTT. This translates into CASSINDFGVPQHF.

The chain combines TRBV27 with TRBJ1-5, with a tentative D call TRBD1 (6 bases). V was clipped by 7 bases and J by 9 bases, with 16 bases between them. This CDR3 comprises 13 residues. Germline CDR1 reads MNHEY; CDR2 reads SMNVEV (reference sequence). The CDR3: CASTRGPGRPQHF. CDR3 sequence (DNA): TGTGCCAGCACCCGGGGGCCCGGGAGGCCCCAGCATTTT.

This chain uses TRBV10-1 with TRBJ2-2; TRBD1 is a possible D gene (5 bases). The CDR3 loop spans 15 amino acids. V lost 2 bases, J lost 5 bases, and 12 bases lay in between. Germline assignment: CDR1 WNHNN and CDR2 SYGVQD (reference sequence). Written as DNA, the CDR3 is TGCGCCAGCAGTGAGGAGCCTGGGGCGACCGGGGAGCTGTTTTTT. Its translation: CASSEEPGATGELFF.

CDR3 amino acids: CASSAGTGYSYEQYF. The CDR3 region has the DNA TGTGCCAGCAGCGCCGGGACAGGGTATTCCTACGAGCAGTACTTC. This chain joins TRBV9 and TRBJ2-7, with TRBD1 matching over 9 bases. CDR1 and CDR2 from the germline V gene are SGDLS and YYNGEE. The CDR3 is 15 amino acids. The V segment lost 3 bases and the J segment 1 base; nucleotides outside the gene matches: 5.

The chain is built from TRBV27 and TRBJ1-1, with 8 bases lining up with TRBD1. Germline CDR1 reads MNHEY; CDR2 reads SMNVEV (reference sequence). The junction had 7 bases not matched to a gene; V was cut back by 10 bases and J by 0 bases. The CDR3 covers 14 residues. The CDR3 DNA sequence: TGTGCCACCAAGAAACAGGGGGTGAACACTGAAGCTTTCTTT. Its protein product is CATKKQGVNTEAFF.

The rearrangement uses TRBV28 and TRBJ2-5; D may be TRBD2 (7 bases). The germline CDR1 and CDR2 sequences are MDHEN and SYDVKM. This CDR3 spans 15 amino acids. Trimming removed 6 bases from V and 4 bases from J, with 18 bases in between. The CDR3 DNA follows: TGTGCCAGCAGCCCCAGGGGAGGGGCTACAGAGACCCAGTACTTC. Its translation: CASSPRGGATETQYF.

The gene calls are TRBV2 and TRBJ2-3; 11 bases match TRBD2. Trimming removed 8 bases from V and 0 bases from J; junction bases left unmatched: 4. The CDR3 has 15 amino acids. CDR1 is SNHLY, CDR2 FYNNEI, per germline. CDR3 amino acids: CASDLAGGSTDTQYF. DNA of the CDR3: TGTGCCAGCGACCTAGCGGGGGGAAGCACAGATACGCAGTATTTT.

In DNA, the CDR3 is TGTGCCAGCTCACCAATTGAGAATAGCAATCAGCCCCAGCATTTT. Protein product: CASSPIENSNQPQHF. The genes are TRBV18 and TRBJ1-5; D is ambiguous. In germline, CDR1 is KGHSH, CDR2 LQKENI. This CDR3 spans 15 amino acids. Trimming stripped 2 bases from V and 0 bases from J, with 8 bases between.

The rearrangement joins TRBV5-4 to TRBJ2-1; TRBD1 matches at 7 bases. Germline values: CDR1 SGHNT, CDR2 YYREEE (reference sequence). There are 15 residues in the CDR3. V lost 1 base to trimming and J lost 8 bases; unmatched junction nucleotides: 9. The CDR3 region has the DNA TGTGCCAGCAGCTTGCGAGGGGGCGCTGGTTATGAGCAGTTCTTC. Its translation is CASSLRGGAGYEQFF.

The V gene is TRBV3-1 (or the pseudogene TRBV3-2), the J gene TRBJ2-7, with D possibly TRBD2 on 5 matching bases. CDR1 and CDR2 from the germline V gene are LGHDT and YNNKEL (reference sequence). CDR3 length: 14 amino acids. The V and J ends lost 2 bases and 5 bases respectively, with 13 bases between them. The CDR3 protein is CASSQTPGVHEQYF. CDR3 nucleotide sequence: TGTGCCAGCAGCCAAACCCCCGGGGTCCACGAGCAGTACTTC.

This clone was found a few times. This chain links TRBV7-2 with TRBJ1-2; 10 positions match TRBD1. CDR1 and CDR2 (germline): SGHTA, FQGNSA. V lost 1 base to trimming and J lost 7 bases; unmatched junction nucleotides: 9. The CDR3 runs 16 residues. In DNA, the CDR3 is TGTGCCAGCAGCTTAGAGGTGGACAGGGGGATGCGTGGCTACACCTTC. Translated, it gives CASSLEVDRGMRGYTF.

This rearrangement joins TRBV19 to TRBJ2-2, with 9 bases fitting TRBD1. CDR1 and CDR2 from the germline V gene are LNHDA and SQIVND (reference sequence). There are 18 residues in the CDR3. V was clipped by 7 bases and J by 0 bases; unmatched bases: 12. CDR3 in amino acids: CASTSRGQGLPNTGELFF. The DNA of the CDR3 is TGTGCCAGTACCTCGCGCGGACAGGGGCTACCGAACACCGGGGAGCTGTTTTTT.

The gene calls are TRBV3-1 (or the pseudogene TRBV3-2) and TRBJ1-6, with D hard to call. Per the germline V gene, CDR1 is LGHDT and CDR2 is YNNKEL (reference sequence). Trimming took off 1 base at V and 7 bases at J, with 5 bases between the two ends. CDR3 size: 13 residues. The CDR3 here is CASSQGPNSPLHF. CDR3 coding DNA: TGTGCCAGCAGCCAAGGTCCCAATTCACCCCTCCACTTT.

The chain carries TRBV10-3 and TRBJ1-4; TRBD1 aligns across 9 bases. Germline V CDR1 and CDR2: ENHRY, SYGVKD. The J segment lost 2 bases and the V segment lost 10 bases, leaving 8 bases of the junction unmatched. The CDR3 has 15 residues. CDR3 DNA: TGTGCCACCGCGGGGACAGGGACGACTAATGAAAAACTGTTTTTT. Encoded protein: CATAGTGTTNEKLFF.

The V and J genes are TRBV30 and TRBJ2-7; tentatively, D is TRBD1 or TRBD2 (5 bases each). Trimming removed 4 bases at V and 0 bases at J, with 16 bases between. Germline V CDR1 and CDR2: GTSNPN, SVGIG (reference sequence). There are 15 residues in the CDR3. The CDR3 DNA reads as TGTGCCTGGAATAGCGTAGGGGCTTACTCCTACGAGCAGTACTTC. The encoded protein is CAWNSVGAYSYEQYF.

The chain joins TRBV28 to TRBJ2-7; D unresolved. The CDR3 length is 16 residues. Germline-derived CDR1 and CDR2 are MDHEN and SYDVKM. V was clipped by 0 bases and J by 2 bases, with 14 bases between them. The CDR3 sequence is CASSLWDGPKTYEQYF. Written as DNA, the CDR3 is TGTGCCAGCAGTTTATGGGACGGACCCAAAACCTACGAGCAGTACTTC.

This sequence joins TRBV5-1 and TRBJ2-5, with 11 nucleotides matching TRBD1. V dropped 3 bases and J dropped 5; count of bases not matched to a gene: 3. CDR1 and CDR2 (germline): SGHRS, YFSETQ. CDR3 size: 14 residues. For the CDR3, the DNA is TGCGCCAGCAGCTGGACAGGGGGCAGGGAGACCCAGTACTTC. Translated: CASSWTGGRETQYF.

This sequence joins TRBV9 and TRBJ1-2; D not resolved. The V gene's germline CDR1 is SGDLS and CDR2 YYNGEE. This CDR3 has 16 residues. V shed 0 bases and J shed 4 bases, with 16 bases lying between them. CDR3 sequence: CASSVALVTGGYGYTF. The CDR3 nucleotides are TGTGCCAGCAGCGTAGCCCTAGTGACGGGAGGCTATGGCTACACCTTC. The full variable domain, its missing parts supplied by reference TRBV9 and TRBJ1-2, is DSGVTQTPKHLITATGQRVTLRCSPRSGDLSVYWYQQSLDQGLQFLIQYYNGEERAKGNILERFSAQQFPDLHSELNLSSLELGDSALYFCASSVALVTGGYGYTFGSGTRLTVV.

V usage is TRBV5-1 and J usage is TRBJ2-2, with D perhaps matching TRBD2 (6 bases). Germline CDR1 SGHRS, CDR2 YFSETQ. The CDR3 consists of 15 residues. V lost 4 bases, J lost 5 bases, and 15 bases lay in between. The chain's CDR3 is CASSPLGGSTGELFF. CDR3 nucleotides: TGCGCCAGCAGCCCACTGGGGGGAAGTACCGGGGAGCTGTTTTTT.

This clone was recorded once. The chain joins TRBV27 to TRBJ2-7; a weak D match, TRBD2 (7 bases). V lost 1 base and J lost 2, with 12 bases in between. The V gene's germline CDR1 is MNHEY and CDR2 SMNVEV (reference sequence). The CDR3 sequence is 15 residues long. The CDR3 DNA follows: TGTGCCAGCAGTTTATACGAGGGGGGGACCTACGAGCAGTACTTC. Its translation is CASSLYEGGTYEQYF.

The chain carries TRBV7-3 and TRBJ1-2; D uncertain. Germline CDR1 SGHTA, CDR2 FQGTGA. Trimming took 2 bases from V and 4 from J, leaving 14 bases between them. The CDR3 has 15 amino acids. CDR3 in DNA: TGTGCCAGCAGCTTAGGACCCGAGGGAAGCTATGGCTACACCTTC. This codes for CASSLGPEGSYGYTF.

The chain is built from TRBV19 and TRBJ2-1; D gene uncertain. Deletions cut 4 bases from V and 9 bases from J, with 7 bases between. Germline V gene sequence: CDR1 LNHDA, CDR2 SQIVND (reference sequence). The CDR3 length is 11 residues. In DNA, the CDR3 is TGTGCCAGTAGTAATCAGATTGAGCAGTTCTTC. Its translation is CASSNQIEQFF.

V usage is TRBV18 and J usage is TRBJ1-1; possible D gene TRBD1, 6 bases. The V end was cut by 0 bases, the J end by 0 bases, with 14 bases between. CDR3 length: 17 amino acids. Germline CDR1 is KGHSH and CDR2 is LQKENI. The CDR3 nucleotides are TGTGCCAGCTCACCACCTTTGGAGGGGGGGATGAACACTGAAGCTTTCTTT. This encodes CASSPPLEGGMNTEAFF.